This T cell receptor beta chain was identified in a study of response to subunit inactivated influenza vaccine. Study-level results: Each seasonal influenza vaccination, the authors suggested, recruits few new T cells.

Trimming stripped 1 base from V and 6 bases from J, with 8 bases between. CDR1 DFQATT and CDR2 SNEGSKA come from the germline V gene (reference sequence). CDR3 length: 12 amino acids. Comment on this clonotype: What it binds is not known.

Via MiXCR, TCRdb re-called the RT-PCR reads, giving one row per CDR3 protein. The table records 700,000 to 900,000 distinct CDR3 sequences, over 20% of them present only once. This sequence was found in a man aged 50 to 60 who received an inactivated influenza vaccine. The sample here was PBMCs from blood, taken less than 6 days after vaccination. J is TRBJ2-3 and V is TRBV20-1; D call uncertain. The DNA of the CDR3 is TGCAGTGCTAGAGGGCCTTCGGATACGCAGTATTTT. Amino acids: CSARGPSDTQYF.